Detailed here is one T cell receptor (beta chain). This record comes from a study of technical replicates of blood from a few donors. CDR1 and CDR2 (germline): SGHTS, YDEGEE. The CDR3 is made up of 14 amino acids. The junction had 8 bases not matched to a gene; V was cut back by 5 bases and J by 6 bases. Only in-frame clones appear in the TCRdb table, and some are missing; sequencing was by immunoSEQ multiplex PCR. This table has about 100,000 clones, 85% to 95% appearing once. Sequenced: T cells isolated from PBMCs. The chain carries TRBV5-8 and TRBJ1-5; 7 positions agree with TRBD1. The TCR originated in a human donor in good health. CDR3 protein: CASRYTGVSQPQHF. The CDR3 region has the DNA TGTGCCAGCAGGTACACAGGGGTGAGTCAGCCCCAGCATTTT.